The entry that follows covers one T cell receptor (beta chain) sequence. Its specificity is unknown. The entry originates in a study of a mutant IDH1 vaccine in newly diagnosed glioma. Study at large: The vaccination schedule gave patients eight doses in weeks 1, 3, 5, 7, 11, 15, 19 and 23. The initiation of vaccination occurred 4-6 weeks after radiotherapy alone, or with temozolomide cycles. General study points: The occurrence of vaccine-induced immune responses was seen in over 85% of patients.

Time point: week 5, during vaccination. Vaccination used 300 ug of mutant IDH1 20-mer peptide per dose, with topical imiquimod. TCRdb's copy holds only in-frame clones and misses some; the assay was immunoSEQ multiplex PCR. The table shows roughly 50,000 clones, with about 86% occurring only once. CDR1 is MGHDK, CDR2 SYGVNS, per germline. The V end was cut by 7 bases, the J end by 1 base, with 10 bases between. This CDR3 region has 13 residues. This specimen consisted of PBMCs, obtained from a glioma patient whose treatment included an IDH1 peptide vaccine. The chain couples TRBV25-1 to TRBJ1-1; the D gene is possibly TRBD1 (6 bases). The receptor was isolated from a man aged 25-45 years with glioma. The DNA for the CDR3 is TGTGCCAGCACAAAACAGGGGAACACTGAAGCTTTCTTT. Translation gives CASTKQGNTEAFF. Filled out from reference TRBV25-1 and TRBJ1-1, the complete variable domain reads EADIYQTPRYLVIGTGKKITLECSQTMGHDKMYWYQQDPGMELHLIHYSYGVNSTEKGDLSSESTVSRIRTEHFPLTLESARPSHTSQYLCASTKQGNTEAFFGQGTRLTVV.